These 10 T cell receptor beta chains were sequenced from one sample in a study of shared clonotypes between healthy human individuals. The protocol was immunoSEQ multiplex PCR, while the TCRdb copy is restricted to in-frame clones and leaves out a portion. This sample has roughly 220,000 clones, with 65% to 70% found just once. Specimen: memory CD4+ T cells sorted from blood. Subset here: CD45RA-negative fraction. These receptors were obtained from a man aged 25-45 years in good health.

The V and J genes are TRBV7-8 and TRBJ2-4, with 9 bases matching TRBD1. The junction had 7 bases not matched to a gene; V was cut back by 4 bases and J by 0 bases. CDR3 length: 17 amino acids. Germline V gene lookup returns CDR1 SGHVS and CDR2 FQNEAQ. The CDR3 coding sequence is TGTGCCAGCAGCTCAGAAGGGACAGGGTTAGCCAAAAACATTCAGTACTTC. Its protein product is CASSSEGTGLAKNIQYF.

The V and J genes are TRBV11-2 and TRBJ2-5, with TRBD2 matching over 8 bases. The germline gives CDR1 SGHAT, CDR2 FQNNGV. With 5 bases clipped from V and 4 bases from J, the junction kept 9 bases outside the gene matches. The CDR3 runs 15 residues. As DNA, the CDR3 is TGTGCCAGCAGCCCGGGGGGGATATTTTCAGAGACCCAGTACTTC. Translating it yields CASSPGGIFSETQYF.

This clone was observed a handful of times. In DNA form, the CDR3 reads TGTGCCAGCAGCTTAGGCCGGACTAGCGGGAGTTATGATGAGCAGTTCTTC. This sequence encodes CASSLGRTSGSYDEQFF. The rearrangement joins TRBV11-2 to TRBJ2-1, with 13 bases aligning to TRBD2. V was pared by 1 base and J by 8 bases, with 8 bases of the junction left unmatched. Germline V lookup: CDR1 SGHAT, CDR2 FQNNGV. This CDR3 spans 17 amino acids.

The V and J genes are TRBV25-1 and TRBJ1-1, with D perhaps TRBD1 (5 bases). This CDR3 has 14 residues. Trimming removed 2 bases from V and 2 bases from J, with 9 bases in between. CDR1 and CDR2 (germline): MGHDK, SYGVNS. CDR3 protein: CASSEVRGNTEAFF. The CDR3 nucleotides read TGTGCCAGCAGTGAAGTTAGGGGAAACACTGAAGCTTTCTTT.

The chain uses TRBV28 and TRBJ2-7, with 14 bases identical to TRBD2. The trim removed 5 bases at V and 3 bases at J, leaving 15 bases unmatched. CDR1 and CDR2 from the germline V gene are MDHEN and SYDVKM. The CDR3 runs 19 residues. CDR3 nucleotides: TGTGCCAGCAGTCCGGGGACTAGCGGGAGCATTACAGAAAACTACGAGCAGTACTTC. Amino acids: CASSPGTSGSITENYEQYF.

The V gene is TRBV29-1, the J gene TRBJ2-7, with 10 bases that match TRBD2. Germline CDR1 and CDR2: SQVTM and ANQGSEA. CDR3 length: 13 residues. With 6 bases clipped from V and 4 bases from J, the junction kept 6 bases outside the gene matches. The CDR3 nucleotides are TGCAGCGTGGCCGGGACTAGCGCGTACGAGCAGTACTTC. Translated, it gives CSVAGTSAYEQYF.

The chain joins TRBV5-1 to TRBJ2-5; TRBD1 matches 10 bases. V gave up 4 bases and J gave up 5 bases; unmatched junction bases: 2. The CDR3 has 13 amino acids. Germline lookup yields CDR1 SGHRS and CDR2 YFSETQ. In DNA form, the CDR3 reads TGCGCCAGCAGCGGGACAGGGGCGGAGACCCAGTACTTC. It yields the protein CASSGTGAETQYF.

This clone was counted a few times. This chain uses TRBV5-1 with TRBJ2-5; 16 bases map to TRBD2. The V gene's germline CDR1 is SGHRS and CDR2 YFSETQ. CDR3 length: 17 amino acids. Trimming removed 3 bases from V and 2 bases from J; junction bases left unmatched: 4. The CDR3 coding sequence is TGCGCCAGCAGCTCGGGACTAGCGGGAGGGAAACAAGAGACCCAGTACTTC. This translates into CASSSGLAGGKQETQYF.

CDR3 sequence (DNA): TGTGCCAGCAGCTTCTCTAGTGAGGTAGGGGCTGGCAATCAGCCCCAGCATTTT. Its translation: CASSFSSEVGAGNQPQHF. This chain joins TRBV7-8 and TRBJ1-5; perhaps TRBD1 as D (5 bases). Trimming left V 3 bases short and J 2 bases short, with 20 bases between. Germline CDR1 reads SGHVS; CDR2 reads FQNEAQ. The CDR3 has 18 residues.

This clone turned up a few times. V gene TRBV6-1 combines with J gene TRBJ1-1; no reliable D call. The CDR3 contains 12 residues. Germline V lookup: CDR1 MNHNS, CDR2 SASEGT. Trimming cost V 1 base and J 5 bases, with 5 bases left between them. The CDR3 nucleotides are TGTGCCAGCAGTGAAGTTGGGACTGAAGCTTTCTTT. This gives the protein CASSEVGTEAFF.